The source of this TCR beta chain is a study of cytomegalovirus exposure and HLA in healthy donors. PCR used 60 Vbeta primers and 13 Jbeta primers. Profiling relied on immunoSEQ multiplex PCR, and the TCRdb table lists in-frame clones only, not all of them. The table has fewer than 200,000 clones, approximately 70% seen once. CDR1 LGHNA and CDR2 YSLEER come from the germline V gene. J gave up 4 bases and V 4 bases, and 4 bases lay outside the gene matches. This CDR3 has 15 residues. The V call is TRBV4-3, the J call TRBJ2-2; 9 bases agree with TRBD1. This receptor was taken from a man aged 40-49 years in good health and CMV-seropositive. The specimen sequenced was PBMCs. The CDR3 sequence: CASSPGTGITGELFF. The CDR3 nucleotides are TGCGCCAGCAGCCCCGGGACAGGGATCACCGGGGAGCTGTTTTTT.